This TCR beta chain was found in a study of cytomegalovirus exposure and HLA in healthy donors. The study, taken as a whole, reports: Associated with cytomegalovirus, according to the listing, were fewer than 200 TCR beta chains.

Sampled while nominally healthy, donors likely had unrecorded immune exposures. Researchers ran the PCR with 60 Vbeta and 13 Jbeta primers. Assay: immunoSEQ multiplex PCR; the TCRdb copy retains only in-frame clones and omits some. The sample holds around 94,000 clones, about 80% seen once. J gave up 7 bases and V 0 bases, and 4 bases lay outside the gene matches. This CDR3 comprises 15 residues. Germline lookup yields CDR1 MNHNY and CDR2 SVGAGI (reference sequence). The table lists this clone with a few counts. What it recognizes is unknown. The sample was PBMCs. The V and J genes are TRBV6-6 and TRBJ1-4; 8 positions match TRBD1. This sequence was found in a human donor in good health. CDR3 DNA sequence: TGTGCCAGCAGTTACTCTGGACAGGGTTCTGAAAAACTGTTTTTT. Its translation: CASSYSGQGSEKLFF.